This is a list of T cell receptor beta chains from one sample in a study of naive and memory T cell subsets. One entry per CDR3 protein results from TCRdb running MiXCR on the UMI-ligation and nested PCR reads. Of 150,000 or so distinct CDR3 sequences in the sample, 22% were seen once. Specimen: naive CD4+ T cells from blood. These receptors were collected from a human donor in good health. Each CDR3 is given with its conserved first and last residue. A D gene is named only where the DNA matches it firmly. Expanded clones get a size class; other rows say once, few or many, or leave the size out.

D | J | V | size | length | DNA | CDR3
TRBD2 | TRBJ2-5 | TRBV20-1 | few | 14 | TGCAGTGCTGGACTAGCGGGACCCCAAGAGACCCAGTACTTC | CSAGLAGPQETQYF
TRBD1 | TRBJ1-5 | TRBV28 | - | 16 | TGTGCCAGCAGTTTCCGGGACAGGGGGGGCAATCAGCCCCAGCATTTT | CASSFRDRGGNQPQHF
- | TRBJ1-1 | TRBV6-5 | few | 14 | TGTGCCAGCAGTTACTCGCTATTGAACACTGAAGCTTTCTTT | CASSYSLLNTEAFF
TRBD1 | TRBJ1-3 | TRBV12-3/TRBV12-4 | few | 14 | TGTGCCAGCCTCCGGACAGGGGCGGCAAACACCATATATTTT | CASLRTGAANTIYF
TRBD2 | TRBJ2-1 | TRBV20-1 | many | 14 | TGCAGTGCAGGACTAGCGGGAGGGCTAAGGGAGCAGTTCTTC | CSAGLAGGLREQFF
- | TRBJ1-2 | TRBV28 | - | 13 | TGTGCCAGCAGTTCGGAGCCTTCGGTTAGTTACACCTTC | CASSSEPSVSYTF
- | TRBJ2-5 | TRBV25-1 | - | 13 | TGTGCCAGCCGGTGGGGAGTCTTGGAGACCCAGTACTTC | CASRWGVLETQYF
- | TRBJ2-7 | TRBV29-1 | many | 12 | TGCAGCGTTGACGGGGGACCGTACGAGCAGTACTTC | CSVDGGPYEQYF
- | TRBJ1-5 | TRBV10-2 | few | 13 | TGCGCCACCAGGGACGGACGCAATCAGCCCCAGCATTTT | CATRDGRNQPQHF
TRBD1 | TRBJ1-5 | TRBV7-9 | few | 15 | TGTGCCAGCAGCTCGGGACAGTATAGCAATCAGCCCCAGCATTTT | CASSSGQYSNQPQHF
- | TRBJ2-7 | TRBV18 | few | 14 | TGTGCCAGCTCACAGCTAGGGGACCCTGGCGAGCAGTACTTC | CASSQLGDPGEQYF
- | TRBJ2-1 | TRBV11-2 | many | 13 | TGTGCCAGCAGCTTAGTGACTAGAATGGATCAGTTCTTC | CASSLVTRMDQFF
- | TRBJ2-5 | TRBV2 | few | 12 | TGTGCCAGCAGTGACATAGGCGAGACCCAGTACTTC | CASSDIGETQYF
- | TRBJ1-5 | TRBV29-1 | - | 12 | TGCAGCGTTGAGGACAGTAATCAGCCCCAGCATTTT | CSVEDSNQPQHF
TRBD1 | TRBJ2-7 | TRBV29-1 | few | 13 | TGCAGCGTTGCCGAGGGACAGGGTTTTGGGAAGTACTTC | CSVAEGQGFGKYF
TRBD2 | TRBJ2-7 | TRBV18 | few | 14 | TGTGCCAGCTCACCCCAAACTAGCGGGAGTCCCGAGTACTTC | CASSPQTSGSPEYF
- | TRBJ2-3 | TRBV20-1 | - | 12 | TGCAGTGCGGAACTACTCACAGATACGCAGTATTTT | CSAELLTDTQYF